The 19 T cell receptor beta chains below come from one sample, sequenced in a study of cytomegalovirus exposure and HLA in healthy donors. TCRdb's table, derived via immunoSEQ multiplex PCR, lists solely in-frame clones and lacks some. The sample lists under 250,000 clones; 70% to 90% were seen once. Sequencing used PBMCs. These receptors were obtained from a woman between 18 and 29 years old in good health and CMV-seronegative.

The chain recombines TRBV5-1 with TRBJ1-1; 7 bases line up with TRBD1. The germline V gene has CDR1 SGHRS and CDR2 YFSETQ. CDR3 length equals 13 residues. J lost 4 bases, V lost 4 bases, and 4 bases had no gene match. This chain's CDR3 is CASSAQGGTEAFF. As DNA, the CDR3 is TGCGCCAGCAGCGCCCAGGGGGGCACTGAAGCTTTCTTT.

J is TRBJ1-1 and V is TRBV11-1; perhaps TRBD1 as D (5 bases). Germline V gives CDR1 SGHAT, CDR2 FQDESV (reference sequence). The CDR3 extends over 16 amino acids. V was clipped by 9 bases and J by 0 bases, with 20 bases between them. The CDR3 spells CASSVGRLGVNTEAFF. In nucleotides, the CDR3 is TGTGCCAGTTCTGTGGGACGGCTGGGGGTGAACACTGAAGCTTTCTTT.

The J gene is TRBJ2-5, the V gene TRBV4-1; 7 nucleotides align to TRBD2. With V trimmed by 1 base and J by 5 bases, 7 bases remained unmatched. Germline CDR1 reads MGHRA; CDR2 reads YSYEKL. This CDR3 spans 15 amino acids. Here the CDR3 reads CASSQGSSGGETQYF. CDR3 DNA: TGCGCCAGCAGCCAAGGGTCTAGCGGAGGGGAGACCCAGTACTTC.

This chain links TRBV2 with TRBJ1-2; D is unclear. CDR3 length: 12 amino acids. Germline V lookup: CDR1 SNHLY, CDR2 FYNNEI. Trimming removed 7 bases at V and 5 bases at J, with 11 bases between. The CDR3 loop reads CASTTGSYGYTF. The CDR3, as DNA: TGTGCCAGCACAACCGGGTCATATGGCTACACCTTC.

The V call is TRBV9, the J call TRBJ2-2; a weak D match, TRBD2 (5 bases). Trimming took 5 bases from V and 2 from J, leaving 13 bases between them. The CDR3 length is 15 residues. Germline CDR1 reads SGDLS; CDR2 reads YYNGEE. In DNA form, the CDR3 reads TGTGCCAGCAGAGCAACGGGATTCAACACCGGGGAGCTGTTTTTT. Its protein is CASRATGFNTGELFF.

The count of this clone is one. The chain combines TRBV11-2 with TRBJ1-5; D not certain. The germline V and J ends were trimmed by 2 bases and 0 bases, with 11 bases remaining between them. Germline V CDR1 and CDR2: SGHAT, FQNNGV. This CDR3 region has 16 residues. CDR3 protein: CASSLRADPSNQPQHF. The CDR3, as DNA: TGTGCCAGCAGCTTACGGGCGGACCCTAGCAATCAGCCCCAGCATTTT.

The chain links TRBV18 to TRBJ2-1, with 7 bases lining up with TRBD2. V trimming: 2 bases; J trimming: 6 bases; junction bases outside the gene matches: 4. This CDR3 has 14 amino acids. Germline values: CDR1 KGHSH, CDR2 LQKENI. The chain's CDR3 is CASSPGTKGNEQFF. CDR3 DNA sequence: TGTGCCAGCTCACCAGGGACTAAGGGCAATGAGCAGTTCTTC.

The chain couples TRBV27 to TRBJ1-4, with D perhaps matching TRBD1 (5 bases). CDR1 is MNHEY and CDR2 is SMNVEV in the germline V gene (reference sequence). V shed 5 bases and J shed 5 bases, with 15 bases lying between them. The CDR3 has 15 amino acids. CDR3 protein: CASSPVTAQNEKLFF. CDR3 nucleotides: TGTGCCAGCAGTCCGGTGACAGCCCAGAATGAAAAACTGTTTTTT. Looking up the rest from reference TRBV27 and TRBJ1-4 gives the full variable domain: EAQVTQNPRYLITVTGKKLTVTCSQNMNHEYMSWYRQDPGLGLRQIYYSMNVEVTDKGDVPEGYKVSRKEKRNFPLILESPSPNQTSLYFCASSPVTAQNEKLFFGSGTQLSVL.

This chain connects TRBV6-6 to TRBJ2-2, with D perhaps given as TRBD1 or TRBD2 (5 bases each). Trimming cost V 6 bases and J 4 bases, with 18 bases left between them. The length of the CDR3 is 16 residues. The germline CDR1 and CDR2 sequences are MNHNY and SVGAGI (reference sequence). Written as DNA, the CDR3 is TGTGCCAGCAGCCTATCCCCGGGACCAGTCACCGGGGAGCTGTTTTTT. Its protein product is CASSLSPGPVTGELFF.

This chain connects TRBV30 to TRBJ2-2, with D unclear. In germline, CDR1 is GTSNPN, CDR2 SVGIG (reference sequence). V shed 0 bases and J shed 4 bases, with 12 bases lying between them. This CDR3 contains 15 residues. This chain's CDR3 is CAWSVGRRATGELFF. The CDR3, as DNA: TGTGCCTGGAGTGTAGGCAGGCGAGCCACCGGGGAGCTGTTTTTT.

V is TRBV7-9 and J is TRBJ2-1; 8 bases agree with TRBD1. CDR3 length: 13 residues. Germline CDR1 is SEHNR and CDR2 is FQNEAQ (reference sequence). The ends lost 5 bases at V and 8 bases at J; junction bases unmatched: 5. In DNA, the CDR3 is TGTGCCAGCAGCCCAGACAGGGGAGATGAGCAGTTCTTC. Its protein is CASSPDRGDEQFF.

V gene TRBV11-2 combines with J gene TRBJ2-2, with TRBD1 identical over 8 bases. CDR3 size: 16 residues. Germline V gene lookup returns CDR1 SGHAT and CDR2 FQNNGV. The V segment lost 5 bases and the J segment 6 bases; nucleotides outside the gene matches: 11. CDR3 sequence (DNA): TGTGCCAGCAGCCTCGGACAGGGACCCATCTCCGGGGAGCTGTTTTTT. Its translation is CASSLGQGPISGELFF.

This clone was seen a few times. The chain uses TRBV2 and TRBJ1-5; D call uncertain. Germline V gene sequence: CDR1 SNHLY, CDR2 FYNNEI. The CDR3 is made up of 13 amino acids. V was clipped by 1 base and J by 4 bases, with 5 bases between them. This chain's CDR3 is CASSEEKNQPQHF. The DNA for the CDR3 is TGTGCCAGCAGTGAAGAGAAGAATCAGCCCCAGCATTTT.

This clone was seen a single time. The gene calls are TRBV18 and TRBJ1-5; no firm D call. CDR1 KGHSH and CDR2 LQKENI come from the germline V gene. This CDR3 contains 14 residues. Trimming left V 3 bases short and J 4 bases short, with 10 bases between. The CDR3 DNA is TGTGCCAGCTCACCGGGTAGGACGAATCAGCCCCAGCATTTT. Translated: CASSPGRTNQPQHF.

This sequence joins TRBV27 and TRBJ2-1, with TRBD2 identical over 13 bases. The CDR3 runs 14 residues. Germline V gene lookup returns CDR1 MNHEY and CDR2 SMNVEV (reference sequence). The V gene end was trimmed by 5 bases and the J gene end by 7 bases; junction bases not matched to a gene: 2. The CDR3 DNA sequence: TGTGCCAGCAGTGGACTAGCGGGAGAAAATGAGCAGTTCTTC. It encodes CASSGLAGENEQFF.

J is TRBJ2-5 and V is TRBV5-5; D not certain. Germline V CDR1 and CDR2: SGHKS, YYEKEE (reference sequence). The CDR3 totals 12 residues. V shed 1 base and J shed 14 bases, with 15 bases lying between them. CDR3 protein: CASSLKGPMVYF. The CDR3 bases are TGTGCCAGCAGCTTGAAGGGCCCGATGGTTTACTTC.

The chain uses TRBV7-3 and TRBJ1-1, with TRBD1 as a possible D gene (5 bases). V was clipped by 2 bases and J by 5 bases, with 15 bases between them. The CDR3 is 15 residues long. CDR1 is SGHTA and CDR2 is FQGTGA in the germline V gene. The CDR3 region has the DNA TGTGCCAGCAGCTTACTCGGGGGTAAGAATACTGAAGCTTTCTTT. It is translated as CASSLLGGKNTEAFF.

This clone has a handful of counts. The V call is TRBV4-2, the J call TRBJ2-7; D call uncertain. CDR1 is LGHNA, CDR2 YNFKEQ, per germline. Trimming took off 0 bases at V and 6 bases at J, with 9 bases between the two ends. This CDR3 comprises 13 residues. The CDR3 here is CASSQDVGAEQYF. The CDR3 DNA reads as TGTGCCAGCAGCCAAGATGTCGGCGCCGAGCAGTACTTC.

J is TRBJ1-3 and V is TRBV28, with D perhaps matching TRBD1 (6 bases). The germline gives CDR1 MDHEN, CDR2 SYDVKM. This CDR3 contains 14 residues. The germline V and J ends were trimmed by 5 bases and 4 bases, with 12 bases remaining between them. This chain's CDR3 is CASSIQGSGNTIYF. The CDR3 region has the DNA TGTGCCAGCAGTATACAGGGTTCGGGAAACACCATATATTTT.